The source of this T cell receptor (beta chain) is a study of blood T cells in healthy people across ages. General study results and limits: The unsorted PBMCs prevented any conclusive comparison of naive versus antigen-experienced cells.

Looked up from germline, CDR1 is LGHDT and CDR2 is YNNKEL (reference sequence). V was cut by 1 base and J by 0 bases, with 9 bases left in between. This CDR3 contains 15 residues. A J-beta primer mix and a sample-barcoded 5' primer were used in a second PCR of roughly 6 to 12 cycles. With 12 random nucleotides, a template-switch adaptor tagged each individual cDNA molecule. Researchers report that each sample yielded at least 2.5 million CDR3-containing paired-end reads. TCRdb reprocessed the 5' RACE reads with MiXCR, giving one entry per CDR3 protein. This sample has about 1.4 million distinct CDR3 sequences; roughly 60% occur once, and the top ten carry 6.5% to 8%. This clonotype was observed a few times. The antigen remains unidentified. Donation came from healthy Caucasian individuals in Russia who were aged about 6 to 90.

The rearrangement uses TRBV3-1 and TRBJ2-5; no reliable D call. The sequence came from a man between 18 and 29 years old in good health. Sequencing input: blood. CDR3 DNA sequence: TGTGCCAGCAGCCAAGGGGCCCATTACCAAGAGACCCAGTACTTC. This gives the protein CASSQGAHYQETQYF.